This T cell receptor beta chain was sequenced during a study of vaccination and CD4 T cells after COVID-19. Scientists ran DNA taken from cultured CD4+ T cells through the Oncomine TCR Beta short-read assay for sequencing. In TCRdb, the PCR reads were re-called with MiXCR into one record per CDR3 protein. The sample holds roughly 20,000 distinct CDR3 sequences, 44% seen once. In germline, CDR1 is SNHLY, CDR2 FYNNEI. Trimming took 4 bases from V and 10 from J, leaving 14 bases between them. This CDR3 is built from 13 residues. This clonotype was observed a single time. Its target is unknown. Noted treatment: roughly ten-day PBMC culture with coronavirus spike peptide pools or control peptides (ViraFEST assay).

The specimen was CD4+ T cells from blood, cultured in vitro, collected before SARS-CoV-2 vaccination. This TCR came from a human donor who had recovered from COVID-19. The rearrangement uses TRBV2 and TRBJ2-1; D is possibly TRBD2 (6 bases). For the CDR3, the DNA is TGTGCCAGCAGTGCACAACTAGCCTTCGAGCAGTTCTTC. Translation gives CASSAQLAFEQFF.